The 7 T cell receptor beta chains listed next were all sequenced from one sample in a study of T-cell memory formation after mild COVID-19. TCRdb called the 5' RACE reads again in MiXCR, with one record for every CDR3 protein. The table has 250,000 or so distinct CDR3 sequences, roughly 9.4% seen once. The material sequenced was PBMCs or a T cell subset sorted from them (not recorded which). These receptors all stem from a man younger than 35 who had mild COVID-19 (a few samples of this study predate the infection). Cell type and time point are not known.

This clonotype was observed a few times. The chain combines TRBV7-9 with TRBJ2-3; 11 bases fit TRBD1. Germline V gene lookup returns CDR1 SEHNR and CDR2 FQNEAQ (reference sequence). The CDR3 is made up of 13 amino acids. Germline trimming cut 11 bases from V and 2 bases from J; bases unmatched to any gene: 3. The CDR3 DNA reads TGTGCCGGAGGACAGGGGGCCACAGATACGCAGTATTTT. Protein product: CAGGQGATDTQYF.

The chain employs TRBV7-8 and TRBJ2-5, with TRBD2 as a possible D gene (6 bases). Germline V gene data show CDR1 as SGHVS and CDR2 as FQNEAQ. The CDR3 contains 14 residues. With 4 bases removed from V and 2 bases from J, the gap between germline ends came to 11 bases. The CDR3 nucleotides are TGTGCCAGCAGCTGGAGCGCGGGACAAGAGACCCAGTACTTC. Protein sequence: CASSWSAGQETQYF.

This chain connects TRBV5-4 to TRBJ1-5, with D uncertain. CDR3 length: 16 amino acids. The V gene's germline CDR1 is SGHNT and CDR2 YYREEE (reference sequence). Trimming took 0 bases from V and 3 from J, leaving 13 bases between them. CDR3 protein: CASSLDQEKPNQPQHF. DNA of the CDR3: TGTGCCAGCAGCTTGGACCAGGAGAAACCCAATCAGCCCCAGCATTTT.

The chain combines TRBV29-1 with TRBJ1-2, with D tentatively TRBD1 (5 bases). The germline CDR1 and CDR2 sequences are SQVTM and ANQGSEA. Trimming stripped 4 bases from V and 4 bases from J, with 13 bases between. This CDR3 region has 13 residues. CDR3 residues: CSVARSQGYGYTF. For the CDR3, the DNA is TGCAGCGTTGCCAGGTCTCAGGGCTATGGCTACACCTTC.

This clonotype came up a few times. The rearrangement links TRBV2 to TRBJ2-4; D is possibly TRBD1 (5 bases). This CDR3 is built from 14 residues. Germline V gives CDR1 SNHLY, CDR2 FYNNEI. The V end was cut by 2 bases, the J end by 6 bases, with 11 bases between. The CDR3, as DNA: TGTGCCAGCAGTGAAACAGGAGATCTAAACATTCAGTACTTC. It translates to CASSETGDLNIQYF.

The table lists this clonotype with many counts. The chain has TRBV5-1 and TRBJ2-1; either TRBD1 or TRBD2 may fit D (6 bases each). Germline assignment: CDR1 SGHRS and CDR2 YFSETQ. The CDR3 sequence is 16 residues long. V lost 4 bases, J lost 5 bases, and 19 bases lay in between. CDR3 sequence reads: CASSAVEGGRHNEQFF. CDR3 coding DNA: TGCGCCAGCAGCGCCGTTGAGGGGGGACGACACAATGAGCAGTTCTTC.

J is TRBJ2-2 and V is TRBV4-1; no clear D. Trimming shortened V by 3 bases and J by 1 base, and 6 bases separated the two germline ends. Per germline, CDR1 MGHRA and CDR2 YSYEKL. The CDR3 is 14 residues long. CDR3 DNA: TGCGCCAGCAGCCAGCCCTTGAACACCGGGGAGCTGTTTTTT. Its protein product is CASSQPLNTGELFF.